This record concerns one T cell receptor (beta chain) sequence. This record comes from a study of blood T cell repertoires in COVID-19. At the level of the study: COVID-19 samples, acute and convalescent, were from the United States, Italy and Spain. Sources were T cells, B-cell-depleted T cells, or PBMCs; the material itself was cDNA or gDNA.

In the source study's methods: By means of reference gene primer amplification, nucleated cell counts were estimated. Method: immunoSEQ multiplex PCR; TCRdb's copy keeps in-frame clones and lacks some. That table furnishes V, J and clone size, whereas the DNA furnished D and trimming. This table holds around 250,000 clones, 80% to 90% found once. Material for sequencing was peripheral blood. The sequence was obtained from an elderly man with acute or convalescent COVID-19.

The CDR3 region has the DNA TGCGCCAGCTTAACGAGACCCGGGACAGGGACCACTCAGGATGGCTACACCTTC. Protein product: CASLTRPGTGTTQDGYTF. This sequence joins TRBV10-1 and TRBJ1-2, with 9 bases identical to TRBD1. The CDR3 runs to 18 residues. Trimming at V came to 8 bases and at J to 6 bases, leaving 22 bases not matched to a gene. Germline V CDR1 and CDR2: WNHNN, SYGVQD (reference sequence).